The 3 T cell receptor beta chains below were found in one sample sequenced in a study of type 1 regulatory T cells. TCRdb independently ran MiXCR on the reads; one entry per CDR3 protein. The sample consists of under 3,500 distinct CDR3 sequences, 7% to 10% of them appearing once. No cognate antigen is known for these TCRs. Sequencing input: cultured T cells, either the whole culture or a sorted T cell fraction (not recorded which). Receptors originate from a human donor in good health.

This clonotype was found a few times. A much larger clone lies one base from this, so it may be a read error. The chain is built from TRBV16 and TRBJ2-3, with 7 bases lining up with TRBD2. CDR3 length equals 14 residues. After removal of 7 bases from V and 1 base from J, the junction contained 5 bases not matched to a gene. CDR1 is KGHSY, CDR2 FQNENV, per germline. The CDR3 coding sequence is TGTGCCAGCACCATCGCGGGGGGCACAGATACGCAGTATTTT. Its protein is CASTIAGGTDTQYF.

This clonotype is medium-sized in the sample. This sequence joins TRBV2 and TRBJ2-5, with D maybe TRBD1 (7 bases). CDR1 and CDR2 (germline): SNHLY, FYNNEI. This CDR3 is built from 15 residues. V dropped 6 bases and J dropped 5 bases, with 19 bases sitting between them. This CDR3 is CASSDRAGTGETQYF. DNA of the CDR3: TGTGCCAGCAGCGACAGGGCTGGGACTGGTGAGACCCAGTACTTC.

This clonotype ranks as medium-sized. The CDR3 DNA follows: TGTGCCAGCAGCGAACGAGGGGGAGAGACCCAGTACTTC. Its protein is CASSERGGETQYF. V usage is TRBV3-1 and J usage is TRBJ2-5; D is possibly TRBD1 (6 bases). The CDR3 has 13 amino acids. Germline assignment: CDR1 LGHDT and CDR2 YNNKEL (reference sequence). Trimming took 5 bases from V and 4 from J, leaving 11 bases between them.